The 25 T cell receptor beta chains in this list originate from one sample, sequenced in a study of metastatic and nonmetastatic thyroid tumors. Prior to thyroid surgery, none of the patients had received any treatment. TCRdb reprocessed the PCR reads using MiXCR. This table has 15,000 to 25,000 clones, 25% appearing once. Material: blood. The receptors come from a male donor with papillary thyroid cancer or a benign thyroid nodule (not recorded which). Some clones in this sample may be carry-over from other donors' samples.

This clone is categorized as medium-sized (0.01 to 0.1%). The V call is TRBV9, the J call TRBJ2-3; 9 bases line up with TRBD2. J was trimmed by 6 bases and V by 0 bases; bases with no gene match: 20. CDR3 size: 20 residues. Germline CDR1 and CDR2: SGDLS and YYNGEE. CDR3 protein: CASSVGTLTRLAVGGDTQYF. The CDR3 region has the DNA TGTGCCAGCAGCGTAGGGACCTTAACGAGACTAGCGGTAGGTGGGGATACGCAGTATTTT.

This clone is medium-sized. The chain uses TRBV19 and TRBJ1-3; D unresolved. The V gene lost 3 bases and the J gene lost 2 bases, with 8 bases spanning the gap. The CDR3 length is 14 residues. In germline, CDR1 is LNHDA, CDR2 SQIVND (reference sequence). CDR3 sequence reads: CASSILGTGNTIYF. As DNA, the CDR3 is TGTGCCAGTAGTATTTTGGGAACTGGAAACACCATATATTTT.

In its sample, this clone ranks as medium-sized (0.01 to 0.1%). The chain joins TRBV20-1 to TRBJ1-5, with D possibly matching TRBD1 (6 bases). V was clipped by 3 bases and J by 6 bases, with 12 bases between them. The CDR3 contains 13 residues. Germline CDR1 is DFQATT and CDR2 is SNEGSKA (reference sequence). The CDR3 region has the DNA TGCAGTGCTAGGAGGGGGTTGGGTCAGCCCCAGCATTTT. As protein: CSARRGLGQPQHF.

This clone was counted many times. The CDR3 end shows no conserved phenylalanine or tryptophan, and so a read error is likely. CDR3 DNA: TGTGCCGTCAGTGAGTCAGGGGGCTATGGCTACACCCTC. Its translation is CAVSESGGYGYTL. The chain links TRBV10-3 to TRBJ1-2; 7 bases align to TRBD1. Looked up from germline, CDR1 is ENHRY and CDR2 is SYGVKD. The CDR3 consists of 13 residues.

CDR3 sequence reads: CASSLSSGRLETQYF. Written as DNA, the CDR3 is TGTGCCAGCAGCTTAAGTAGCGGGAGATTAGAGACCCAGTACTTC. The J gene is TRBJ2-5, the V gene TRBV11-3; TRBD2 matches 9 bases. Germline V lookup: CDR1 SGHNT, CDR2 YENEEA. V lost 2 bases, J lost 4 bases, and 5 bases stayed unmatched. This CDR3 is built from 15 residues.

This clone counts as medium-sized. The chain carries TRBV18 and TRBJ2-7; TRBD1 aligns across 7 bases. Germline CDR1 is KGHSH and CDR2 is LQKENI. Trimming removed 5 bases from V and 3 bases from J; junction bases left unmatched: 7. This CDR3 has 14 amino acids. CDR3 bases: TGTGCCAGCTCATCCAAAACAGGGGTCTACGAGCAGTACTTC. This gives the protein CASSSKTGVYEQYF. The complete variable domain, with remaining parts taken from reference TRBV18 and TRBJ2-7, reads NAGVMQNPRHLVRRRGQEARLRCSPMKGHSHVYWYRQLPEEGLKFMVYLQKENIIDESGMPKERFSAEFPKEGPSILRIQQVVRGDSAAYFCASSSKTGVYEQYFGPGTRLTVT.

V is TRBV10-3 and J is TRBJ2-7; no clear D gene. Germline values: CDR1 ENHRY, CDR2 SYGVKD. Trimming left V 4 bases short and J 0 bases short, with 7 bases between. The CDR3 is 13 amino acids. The CDR3 DNA reads as TGTGCCATCAGTGGAAAAGACTCCTACGAGCAGTACTTC. Translation gives CAISGKDSYEQYF.

This clone was detected only a few times. This chain uses TRBV28 with TRBJ2-2; perhaps TRBD2 as D (5 bases). The V end lost 3 bases, the J end lost 6 bases, and 11 bases lay between the germline ends. Germline loops: CDR1 MDHEN, CDR2 SYDVKM. The CDR3 loop spans 14 amino acids. The CDR3 nucleotides are TGTGCCAGCAGTTTTTCGGGATCTTCCGGGGAGCTGTTTTTT. Amino acid sequence: CASSFSGSSGELFF.

The chain employs TRBV29-1 and TRBJ1-2; no reliable D call. Germline CDR1 and CDR2: SQVTM and ANQGSEA. Trimming stripped 7 bases from V and 2 bases from J, with 14 bases between. This CDR3 comprises 13 residues. Here the CDR3 DNA reads TGCAGCGCCCCCCTCTCAGACAACTATGGCTACACCTTC. This translates into CSAPLSDNYGYTF.

This clone was observed many times. The chain recombines TRBV18 with TRBJ2-3; TRBD1 matches at 7 bases. V was pared by 6 bases and J by 8 bases, with 11 bases of the junction left unmatched. Per germline, CDR1 KGHSH and CDR2 LQKENI. The CDR3 is 14 residues long. The CDR3 sequence: CASSLGTAGITQYF. CDR3 nucleotides: TGTGCCAGCTCCCTCGGGACAGCCGGAATTACGCAGTATTTT.

The gene calls are TRBV27 and TRBJ2-7; 8 nucleotides agree with TRBD1. The CDR3 has 12 amino acids. Trimming at V came to 5 bases and at J to 13 bases, leaving 10 bases not matched to a gene. Germline V gene sequence: CDR1 MNHEY, CDR2 SMNVEV (reference sequence). CDR3 sequence: CASSPTGVDHYF. CDR3 sequence (DNA): TGTGCCAGCAGTCCGACAGGGGTCGATCATTACTTC.

This clone has just a few counts. The CDR3 region has the DNA TGTGCCAGCAGGGGACTAGAGTCCTACAATGAGCAGTTCTTC. Its protein is CASRGLESYNEQFF. V is TRBV6-1 and J is TRBJ2-1; 8 bases fit TRBD2. The V segment lost 6 bases and the J segment 1 base; nucleotides outside the gene matches: 2. CDR1 and CDR2 (germline): MNHNS, SASEGT. The CDR3 extends over 14 amino acids.

The chain couples TRBV5-1 to TRBJ1-1; D possibly corresponds to TRBD1 (5 bases). CDR1 is SGHRS, CDR2 YFSETQ, per germline. V was trimmed by 5 bases and J by 8 bases, leaving 13 bases between them. The CDR3 sequence is 12 residues long. CDR3 nucleotides: TGCGCCAGCAGAGTGACGGGGGACGAAGCTTTCTTT. The encoded protein is CASRVTGDEAFF.

This clone has a handful of counts. This chain joins TRBV14 and TRBJ2-7; 9 nucleotides match TRBD1. Germline values: CDR1 SGHDN, CDR2 FVKESK. The ends lost 4 bases at V and 7 bases at J; junction bases unmatched: 2. The CDR3 sequence is 12 residues long. The CDR3 sequence: CASSPDRGEQYF. The CDR3 region has the DNA TGTGCCAGCAGCCCGGACAGGGGAGAGCAGTACTTC. Full variable domain (outside the CDR3, taken from reference TRBV14 and TRBJ2-7): EAGVTQFPSHSVIEKGQTVTLRCDPISGHDNLYWYRRVMGKEIKFLLHFVKESKQDESGMPNNRFLAERTGGTYSTLKVQPAELEDSGVYFCASSPDRGEQYFGPGTRLTVT.

The chain joins TRBV7-6 to TRBJ2-1; D possibly corresponds to TRBD1 (6 bases). Germline CDR1 is SGHVS and CDR2 is FNYEAQ. Deletions cut 4 bases from V and 10 bases from J, with 8 bases between. CDR3 length: 11 residues. The CDR3 reads CASSSGTEQFF. The CDR3 DNA reads as TGTGCCAGCAGCTCCGGGACAGAGCAGTTCTTC.

This clone was seen more than once but under ten times. V is TRBV28 and J is TRBJ2-2; a possible D gene is TRBD2 (8 bases). The germline gives CDR1 MDHEN, CDR2 SYDVKM. V shed 7 bases and J shed 4 bases, with 22 bases lying between them. The CDR3 runs 17 residues. CDR3 amino acids: CASTSGRGRGRTGELFF. CDR3 nucleotides: TGTGCCAGCACCTCCGGGAGGGGTAGGGGGCGCACCGGGGAGCTGTTTTTT.

This clone was detected many times. Given a much more abundant clone one base away, this may be a read error. The conserved phenylalanine or tryptophan normally closing the CDR3 is absent here, so this likely arose from a read error. The chain couples TRBV29-1 to TRBJ2-3; no clear D. The CDR3 contains 14 residues. Germline CDR1 SQVTM, CDR2 ANQGSEA. V was pared by 6 bases and J by 2 bases, with 15 bases between. The CDR3 reads CSVAAGTYTDTQYS. DNA for the CDR3: TGCAGCGTGGCCGCCGGAACTTACACAGATACGCAGTATTCT.

This clone was recorded at least ten times. This chain connects TRBV4-1 to TRBJ2-1, with D possibly TRBD1 on 5 matching bases. V lost 1 base to trimming and J lost 5 bases, with 12 bases between them. CDR3 size: 15 residues. Germline CDR1 and CDR2: MGHRA and YSYEKL. The CDR3: CASSQATDRNNEQFF. CDR3 nucleotides: TGCGCCAGCAGCCAAGCCACCGACAGAAACAATGAGCAGTTCTTC.

The rearrangement uses TRBV6-1 and TRBJ1-2; D gene ambiguous. Germline V gene data show CDR1 as MNHNS and CDR2 as SASEGT. The CDR3 loop spans 15 amino acids. The V and J ends lost 2 bases and 10 bases respectively, with 20 bases between them. CDR3 nucleotide sequence: TGTGCCAGCAGTGAATGGGGAAGCCTAGCTGATGTCTACACCTTC. Translating gives CASSEWGSLADVYTF.

This clone was found many times. A much larger clone lies a single base off, so this may be a read error. The conserved final phenylalanine or tryptophan is absent from the CDR3, which likely points to a read error. The genes are TRBV7-6 and TRBJ2-7, with D unclear. There are 12 residues in the CDR3. V lost 1 base and J lost 8, with 9 bases in between. Germline assignment: CDR1 SGHVS and CDR2 FNYEAQ. The CDR3 reads CASSLEGSKQYL. In DNA, the CDR3 is TGTGCCAGCAGCTTAGAAGGGTCAAAGCAGTACCTC.

This rearrangement joins TRBV6-2 or TRBV6-3 to TRBJ1-2; D not resolved. In germline, CDR1 is MNHEY, CDR2 SVGEGT. V shed 0 bases and J shed 8 bases, with 10 bases lying between them. The CDR3 loop spans 13 amino acids. The CDR3 is CASSYSGSWGYTF. For the CDR3, the DNA is TGTGCCAGCAGTTACTCGGGGTCTTGGGGCTACACCTTC.

This clone is labeled as medium-sized. The chain is built from TRBV27 and TRBJ2-1; the D gene is possibly TRBD2 (5 bases). The CDR3 runs to 16 residues. Looked up from germline, CDR1 is MNHEY and CDR2 is SMNVEV (reference sequence). Deletions cut 5 bases from V and 2 bases from J, with 16 bases between. The CDR3 loop is CASSLGATKAYNEQFF. The CDR3 nucleotides read TGTGCCAGCAGTCTGGGAGCCACGAAGGCCTACAATGAGCAGTTCTTC.

This clone has ten or more counts. The chain has TRBV7-9 and TRBJ2-1; 10 bases match TRBD2. V shed 2 bases and J 7 bases; nucleotides not matched to a gene: 11. CDR1 SEHNR and CDR2 FQNEAQ come from the germline V gene (reference sequence). This CDR3 comprises 17 residues. CDR3 amino acids: CASSLSVLAGGSNEQFF. The CDR3 nucleotides are TGTGCCAGCAGCTTAAGCGTTTTAGCGGGAGGATCTAATGAGCAGTTCTTC.

Comments on this clone: The same CDR3 arises from other DNA sequences in this sample as well. The V call is TRBV5-4, the J call TRBJ2-3; TRBD2 matches at 8 bases. The CDR3 has 16 residues. With V trimmed by 4 bases and J by 5 bases, 12 bases remained unmatched. Germline V CDR1 and CDR2: SGHNT, YYREEE (reference sequence). The CDR3 loop is CASSVSGSRFGDTQYF. The CDR3 DNA reads as TGTGCCAGCAGCGTGAGCGGGAGTAGGTTTGGAGATACGCAGTATTTT.

This clone is deemed medium-sized. Germline and junction disagree at one end, which may indicate a read error. The chain recombines TRBV20-1 with TRBJ2-2, with 9 nucleotides matching TRBD1. Looked up from germline, CDR1 is DFQATT and CDR2 is SNEGSKA (reference sequence). This CDR3 region has 14 residues. The CDR3 spells CNAGQGTNTGELFF. For the CDR3, the DNA is TGCAATGCTGGACAGGGGACGAACACCGGGGAGCTGTTTTTT.